The TCR beta chain under discussion was sequenced for a study of Graves' ophthalmopathy and Graves' hyperthyroidism. Amplification of TCR beta CDR3 regions used RNA transcripts. The workflow started with a first-round RT-PCR run with HTBI primers and then moved on to a second-round multiplex PCR. TCRdb reprocessed the multiplex PCR reads via MiXCR and lists one record per CDR3 protein. The top ten clones hold 11% of a sample with over a million distinct CDR3 sequences, less than 45% of them seen once. V lost 0 bases, J lost 4 bases, and 19 bases lay in between. This CDR3 is 17 amino acids long. Germline-derived CDR1 and CDR2 are MNHEY and SMNVEV (reference sequence). Of note for this clonotype: Its antigen is still unknown.

Recruitment covered hyperthyroidism patients aged 18 to 65 whose new diagnosis was of under 2 months' duration. General study results and limits: The blood repertoire also included most expanded thyroid clonotypes above 0.001 frequency. The model's ophthalmopathy progression predictions had approximately 65% sensitivity and about 72% specificity.

The sample was peripheral blood or thyroid tissue (not recorded which). V and J are TRBV27 and TRBJ2-7, with D perhaps matching TRBD1 or TRBD2 (5 bases each). The origin of this receptor is an adult man with Graves' hyperthyroidism. The CDR3 bases are TGTGCCAGCAGTTTATCCGACCTTCTTTACTGGGGGTACGAGCAGTACTTC. Protein: CASSLSDLLYWGYEQYF.